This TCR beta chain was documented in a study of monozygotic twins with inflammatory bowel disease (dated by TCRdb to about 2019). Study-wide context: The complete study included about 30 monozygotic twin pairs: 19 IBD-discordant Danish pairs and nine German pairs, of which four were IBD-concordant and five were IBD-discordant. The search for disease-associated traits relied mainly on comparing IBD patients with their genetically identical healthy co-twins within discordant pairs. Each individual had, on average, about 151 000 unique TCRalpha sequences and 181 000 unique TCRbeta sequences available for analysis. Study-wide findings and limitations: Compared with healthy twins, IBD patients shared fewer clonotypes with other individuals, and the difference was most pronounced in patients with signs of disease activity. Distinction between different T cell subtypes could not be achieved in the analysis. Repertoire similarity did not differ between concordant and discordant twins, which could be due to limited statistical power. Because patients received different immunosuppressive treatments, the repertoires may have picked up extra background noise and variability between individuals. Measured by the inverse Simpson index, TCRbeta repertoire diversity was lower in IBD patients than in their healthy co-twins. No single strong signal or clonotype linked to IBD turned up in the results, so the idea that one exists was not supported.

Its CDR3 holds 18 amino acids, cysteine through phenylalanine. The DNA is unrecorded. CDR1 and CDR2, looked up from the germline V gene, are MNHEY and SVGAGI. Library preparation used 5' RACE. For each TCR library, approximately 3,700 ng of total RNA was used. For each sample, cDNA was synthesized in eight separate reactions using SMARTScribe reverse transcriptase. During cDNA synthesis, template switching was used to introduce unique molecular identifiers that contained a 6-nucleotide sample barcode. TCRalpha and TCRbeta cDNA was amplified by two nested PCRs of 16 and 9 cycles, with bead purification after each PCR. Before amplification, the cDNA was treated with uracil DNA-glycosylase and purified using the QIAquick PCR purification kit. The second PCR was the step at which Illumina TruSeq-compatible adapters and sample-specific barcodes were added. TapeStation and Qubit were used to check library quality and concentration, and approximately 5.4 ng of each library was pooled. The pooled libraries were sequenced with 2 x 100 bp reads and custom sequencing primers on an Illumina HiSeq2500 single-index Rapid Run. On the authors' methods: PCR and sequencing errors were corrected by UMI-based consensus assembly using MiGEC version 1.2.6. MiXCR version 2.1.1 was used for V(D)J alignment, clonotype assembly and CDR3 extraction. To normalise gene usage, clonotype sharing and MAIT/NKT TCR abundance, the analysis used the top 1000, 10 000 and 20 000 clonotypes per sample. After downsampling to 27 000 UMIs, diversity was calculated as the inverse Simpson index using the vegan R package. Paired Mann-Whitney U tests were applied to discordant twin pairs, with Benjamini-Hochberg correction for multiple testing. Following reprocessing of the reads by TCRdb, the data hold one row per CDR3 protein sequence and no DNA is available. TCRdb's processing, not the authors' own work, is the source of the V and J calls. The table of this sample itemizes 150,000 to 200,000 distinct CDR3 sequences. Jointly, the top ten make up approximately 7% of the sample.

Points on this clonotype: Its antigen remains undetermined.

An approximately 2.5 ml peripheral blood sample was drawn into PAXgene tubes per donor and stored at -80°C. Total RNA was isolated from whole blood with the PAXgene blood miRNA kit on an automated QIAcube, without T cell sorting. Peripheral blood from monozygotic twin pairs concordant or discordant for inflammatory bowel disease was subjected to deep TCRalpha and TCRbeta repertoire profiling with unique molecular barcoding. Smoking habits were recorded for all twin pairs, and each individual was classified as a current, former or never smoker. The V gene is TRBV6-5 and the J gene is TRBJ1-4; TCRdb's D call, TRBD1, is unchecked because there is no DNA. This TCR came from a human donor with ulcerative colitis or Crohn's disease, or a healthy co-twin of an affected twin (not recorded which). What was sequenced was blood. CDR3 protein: CASSYSTLGTATNEKLFF.